The next 15 T cell receptor beta chains were all read from a single sample in a study of monozygotic twins with inflammatory bowel disease. Reprocessing the 5' RACE reads, TCRdb reports a single entry for every CDR3 protein and omits DNA. The specimen's table records 300,000 to 450,000 distinct CDR3 sequences. Sequences were obtained from blood. These receptors all stem from a human donor with ulcerative colitis or Crohn's disease, or a healthy co-twin of an affected twin (not recorded which).

This chain uses TRBV25-1 with TRBJ1-2; TCRdb reports TRBD1, a call that lacks DNA to check it against. This CDR3 region has 14 residues. Germline-derived CDR1 and CDR2 are MGHDK and SYGVNS. This CDR3 is CASSVQGINYGYTF.

The V and J genes are TRBV20-1 and TRBJ2-3. The germline gives CDR1 DFQATT, CDR2 SNEGSKA (reference sequence). This CDR3 has 13 residues. CDR3 region: CSARFGGPDTQYF.

The CDR3 sequence: CASSLDSISNQPQHF. This chain joins TRBV5-1 and TRBJ1-5. The CDR3 sequence is 15 residues long. CDR1 is SGHRS and CDR2 is YFSETQ in the germline V gene. The variable domain in full, with the rest retrieved from reference TRBV5-1 and TRBJ1-5, is KAGVTQTPRYLIKTRGQQVTLSCSPISGHRSVSWYQQTPGQGLQFLFEYFSETQRNKGNFPGRFSGRQFSNSRSEMNVSTLELGDSALYLCASSLDSISNQPQHFGDGTRLSIL.

The gene calls are TRBV20-1 and TRBJ2-5; TCRdb proposes TRBD2, but this gene call is untestable without DNA. The CDR3 runs to 13 residues. In germline, CDR1 is DFQATT, CDR2 SNEGSKA (reference sequence). The CDR3 here is CSASAGGQETQYF.

This chain links TRBV20-1 with TRBJ1-1; without DNA, the TCRdb call of TRBD1 cannot be checked. CDR3 size: 15 residues. From germline, CDR1 is DFQATT and CDR2 SNEGSKA (reference sequence). The CDR3 sequence: CSARPPGTGVTEAFF.

This chain connects TRBV7-2 to TRBJ1-6; TCRdb indicates TRBD1, and absent DNA this call remains unverified. Germline CDR1 and CDR2: SGHTA and FQGNSA. The length of the CDR3 is 15 residues. The CDR3 reads CASSFLGAGGSPLHF.

V usage is TRBV6-5 and J usage is TRBJ1-1. The CDR3 runs 16 residues. Germline assignment: CDR1 MNHEY and CDR2 SVGAGI. The CDR3 region is CASSYSMSNHGTEAFF.

CDR3 protein: CASSRSDWDTGELFF. The chain employs TRBV4-1 and TRBJ2-2; as DNA is missing, the TRBD1 call by TCRdb cannot be tested. Germline CDR1 and CDR2: MGHRA and YSYEKL. CDR3 length equals 15 residues.

The chain combines TRBV4-3 with TRBJ2-7; TCRdb indicates TRBD2, and absent DNA this call remains unverified. CDR3 size: 16 residues. Germline-derived CDR1 and CDR2 are LGHNA and YSLEER. CDR3 region: CASSQVGQGPPYEQYF.

The gene calls are TRBV5-1 and TRBJ2-1. Germline assignment: CDR1 SGHRS and CDR2 YFSETQ. This CDR3 has 12 residues. This chain's CDR3 is CASSLVDNEQFF.

The chain has TRBV20-1 and TRBJ1-4. The CDR3 has 14 amino acids. Germline-derived CDR1 and CDR2 are DFQATT and SNEGSKA (reference sequence). The CDR3 here is CSARPGTSNEKLFF.

The V and J genes are TRBV20-1 and TRBJ1-1; the D call from TCRdb, TRBD1, cannot be confirmed without DNA. Germline CDR1 is DFQATT and CDR2 is SNEGSKA (reference sequence). This CDR3 contains 13 residues. The CDR3 spells CSARVENRVEAFF.

This sequence joins TRBV6-5 and TRBJ2-1. CDR1 is MNHEY, CDR2 SVGAGI, per germline. The CDR3 is made up of 15 amino acids. The CDR3 sequence: CASSYSGSPYNEQFF.

V is TRBV4-2 and J is TRBJ1-4. This CDR3 is built from 14 residues. Germline V lookup: CDR1 LGHNA, CDR2 YNFKEQ. CDR3 sequence: CASSLTNEGEKLFF.

V gene TRBV5-1 combines with J gene TRBJ1-6; TCRdb designates TRBD1, a call that cannot be tested without DNA. The CDR3 is 15 amino acids. Per germline, CDR1 SGHRS and CDR2 YFSETQ. The CDR3 sequence: CASSLEVQGDSPLHF.